This T cell receptor beta chain was sequenced during a study of cytomegalovirus exposure and HLA in healthy donors. The PCR ran on 60 Vbeta and 13 Jbeta primers. TCRdb's table, derived via immunoSEQ multiplex PCR, lists solely in-frame clones and lacks some. The table lists about 160,000 clones, 81% of them singletons. This CDR3 is 14 amino acids long. With 4 bases removed from V and 2 bases from J, the gap between germline ends came to 12 bases. From germline, CDR1 is SNHLY and CDR2 FYNNEI. Study findings and constraints: TCR beta sequences reportedly predicted most subjects' HLA-A and HLA-B alleles accurately. A previous analysis found most TCR beta V segments productive roughly 87% or roughly 30% of the time. CMV serostatus alone was available as immune exposure information.

This clone was seen a single time. Its antigen is unidentified. This sequence originates from a woman between 50 and 59 years old in good health and CMV-seronegative. This rearrangement joins TRBV2 to TRBJ2-7; D is uncertain. Sequences were obtained from PBMCs. CDR3 region: CASSGSYGAYEQYF. The CDR3 DNA reads TGTGCCAGCAGTGGGTCCTACGGAGCCTACGAGCAGTACTTC. The whole variable domain, remainder taken from reference TRBV2 and TRBJ2-7, is EPEVTQTPSHQVTQMGQEVILRCVPISNHLYFYWYRQILGQKVEFLVSFYNNEISEKSEIFDDQFSVERPDGSNFTLKIRSTKLEDSAMYFCASSGSYGAYEQYFGPGTRLTVT.